This T cell receptor beta chain is from a study of T cells expressing NK-cell markers. Study context: In the group of eight sequenced donors, seven were HCMV-seropositive and one was seronegative.

Study-wide results and caveats: Leadership of the CD3+CD56-NKG2C+ fraction also belonged to these clonotypes in a few donors.

CDR3 length: 12 residues. Germline lookup yields CDR1 SGHRS and CDR2 YFSETQ. About this clonotype itself: Its antigen is currently unknown.

TCRdb re-called the 5' RACE reads and gives one entry per CDR3 protein, without DNA. This listing includes 140,000 to 150,000 distinct CDR3 sequences. The rearrangement uses TRBV5-1 and TRBJ2-1; TCRdb picks TRBD2, but there is no DNA to check that call. Sequenced sample: blood T cells: a sorted CD56 or NKG2C T cell subset, CD4+ or CD8+ T cells, or bulk PBMC T cells (not recorded which). The receptor's source is a man between 18 and 29 years old in good health. The CDR3 loop is CARFRGRYEQFF.